A single sample gave rise to the 25 T cell receptor beta chains below, sequenced in a study of patients and donors after allogeneic stem cell transplantation. One entry per CDR3 protein, called by TCRdb with MiXCR from the RT-PCR reads. This table has some 880,000 distinct CDR3 sequences, roughly 18% appearing once. Source material: blood, either unsorted or a sorted T cell fraction (not recorded which). The receptor source for this set is a human donor who was either an allogeneic HSCT recipient or a stem cell or donor lymphocyte infusion donor (not recorded which). It is not recorded whose cells these are; they may come from a transplant donor.

This sequence joins TRBV4-1 and TRBJ2-3; 11 bases map to TRBD2. After removal of 4 bases from V and 15 bases from J, the junction contained 9 bases not matched to a gene. CDR3 length: 13 residues. CDR1 and CDR2 from the germline V gene are MGHRA and YSYEKL. For the CDR3, the DNA is TGCGCCAGCAGCCCTACTGTAGCGGGAGGGCCCTATTTT. It encodes CASSPTVAGGPYF.

This clonotype was seen only a few times. This rearrangement joins TRBV7-6 to TRBJ1-2, with TRBD1 matching 9 bases. This CDR3 comprises 15 residues. Germline V lookup: CDR1 SGHVS, CDR2 FNYEAQ. Unmatched junction bases numbered 6, after V lost 3 bases and J lost 4 bases. CDR3: CASSLGTGQFYGYTF. The CDR3 DNA sequence: TGTGCCAGCAGCTTGGGGACAGGGCAGTTCTATGGCTACACCTTC.

The gene calls are TRBV30 and TRBJ1-1, with D possibly TRBD1 on 5 matching bases. V was trimmed by 0 bases and J by 5 bases, leaving 10 bases between them. CDR3 length equals 13 residues. CDR1 and CDR2 from the germline V gene are GTSNPN and SVGIG (reference sequence). The CDR3 coding sequence is TGTGCCTGGAGTGTTGCGGGGGGGACTGAAGCTTTCTTT. Translating it yields CAWSVAGGTEAFF.

This sequence joins TRBV11-2 and TRBJ2-1, with D possibly TRBD2 on 6 matching bases. The CDR3 covers 15 residues. CDR1 and CDR2 (germline): SGHAT, FQNNGV. V gave up 5 bases and J gave up 2 bases, with 13 bases separating them. CDR3 sequence: CASSTPSVAYNEQFF. The CDR3 nucleotides read TGTGCCAGCAGCACCCCTAGCGTGGCCTACAATGAGCAGTTCTTC.

This clonotype was observed at least ten times. The genes are TRBV20-1 and TRBJ2-5, with TRBD2 matching 9 bases. This CDR3 has 16 amino acids. In germline, CDR1 is DFQATT, CDR2 SNEGSKA (reference sequence). V was pared by 0 bases and J by 5 bases, with 10 bases of the junction left unmatched. CDR3 sequence reads: CSAREGRVAGDETQYF. Here the CDR3 DNA reads TGCAGTGCTAGAGAGGGTCGAGTAGCGGGAGATGAGACCCAGTACTTC.

This clonotype was seen only a few times. The V and J genes are TRBV5-1 and TRBJ2-2; TRBD2 matches 7 bases. The CDR3 has 17 residues. The germline V gene has CDR1 SGHRS and CDR2 YFSETQ. The V segment lost 0 bases and the J segment 4 bases; nucleotides outside the gene matches: 9. The CDR3 region is CASSLGFSGAVTGELFF. CDR3 nucleotides: TGCGCCAGCAGCTTGGGGTTCAGCGGGGCGGTCACCGGGGAGCTGTTTTTT. Full variable domain (rest looked up from reference TRBV5-1 and TRBJ2-2): KAGVTQTPRYLIKTRGQQVTLSCSPISGHRSVSWYQQTPGQGLQFLFEYFSETQRNKGNFPGRFSGRQFSNSRSEMNVSTLELGDSALYLCASSLGFSGAVTGELFFGEGSRLTVL.

This chain connects TRBV2 to TRBJ1-5; 9 positions agree with TRBD1. Germline-derived CDR1 and CDR2 are SNHLY and FYNNEI. The trim removed 6 bases at V and 6 bases at J, leaving 6 bases unmatched. The CDR3 has 14 residues. As DNA, the CDR3 is TGTGCCAGCAGCGGGGGGGACAGGGTTCAGCCCCAGCATTTT. This gives the protein CASSGGDRVQPQHF.

This clonotype came up a few times. The chain has TRBV15 and TRBJ2-3; no clear D. Germline V gene lookup returns CDR1 LNHNV and CDR2 YYDKDF (reference sequence). The V and J ends lost 0 bases and 11 bases respectively, with 9 bases between them. The CDR3 consists of 12 residues. The CDR3 DNA sequence: TGTGCCACCAGCAGAGATAGACCGGGGCAGTATTTT. This sequence encodes CATSRDRPGQYF.

This clonotype was observed a handful of times. The genes are TRBV12-3 or TRBV12-4 and TRBJ2-1, with TRBD1 matching over 9 bases. The ends lost 6 bases at V and 7 bases at J; junction bases unmatched: 7. This CDR3 has 14 residues. CDR3 sequence: CASRSWTGENEQFF. The CDR3 coding sequence is TGTGCCAGCAGGAGTTGGACAGGGGAAAATGAGCAGTTCTTC.

V and J are TRBV9 and TRBJ2-7, with TRBD2 matching 14 bases. Per the germline V gene, CDR1 is SGDLS and CDR2 is YYNGEE. V dropped 2 bases and J dropped 6; count of bases not matched to a gene: 4. The CDR3 length is 15 residues. The CDR3 DNA sequence: TGTGCCAGCAGCGTCGGGACTAGCGGGAGAAGCGAGCAGTACTTC. Its translation: CASSVGTSGRSEQYF.

The CDR3 DNA reads TGTGCCAGCTCGCCCCTGGCAGAGAACACTGAAGCTTTCTTT. Its translation: CASSPLAENTEAFF. The chain combines TRBV18 with TRBJ1-1; D gene uncertain. This CDR3 has 14 amino acids. Germline loops: CDR1 KGHSH, CDR2 LQKENI. The ends were cut back, 6 bases at V and 1 base at J, with 12 bases in the middle.

The rearrangement joins TRBV11-3 to TRBJ2-5; the D gene is possibly TRBD1 (5 bases). The CDR3 is made up of 14 amino acids. Trimming removed 3 bases at V and 4 bases at J, with 12 bases between. Germline-derived CDR1 and CDR2 are SGHNT and YENEEA. DNA for the CDR3: TGTGCCAGCAGCTTTGGACACGTCGGAGAGACCCAGTACTTC. The encoded protein is CASSFGHVGETQYF.

This clonotype was observed a handful of times. The V gene is TRBV3-1, the J gene TRBJ2-1; D not resolved. This CDR3 has 16 amino acids. Germline assignment: CDR1 LGHDT and CDR2 YNNKEL (reference sequence). V was cut by 0 bases and J by 6 bases, with 15 bases left in between. CDR3: CASSQDLLASGNEQFF. In DNA, the CDR3 is TGTGCCAGCAGCCAAGATTTATTGGCGTCCGGCAATGAGCAGTTCTTC.

The genes are TRBV28 and TRBJ1-4, with D unresolved. The CDR3 spans 11 residues. The germline gives CDR1 MDHEN, CDR2 SYDVKM. V gave up 4 bases and J gave up 8 bases, with 5 bases separating them. DNA of the CDR3: TGTGCCAGCAGTTCACCCGAAAAACTGTTTTTT. The encoded protein is CASSSPEKLFF.

In this sample, this clonotype turned up many times. The V call is TRBV10-2, the J call TRBJ2-7; 8 bases match TRBD2. This CDR3 comprises 13 residues. Germline CDR1 WSHSY, CDR2 SAAADI. J gave up 1 base and V 6 bases, and 2 bases lay outside the gene matches. The DNA for the CDR3 is TGCGCCAGCAGCGGGGGGGGTTCCTACGAGCAGTACTTC. Translation: CASSGGGSYEQYF.

This clonotype has a handful of counts. The V gene is TRBV11-2, the J gene TRBJ2-6, with 11 bases identical to TRBD1. This CDR3 contains 15 residues. After removal of 5 bases from V and 11 bases from J, the junction contained 8 bases not matched to a gene. CDR1 SGHAT and CDR2 FQNNGV come from the germline V gene. The CDR3 sequence: CASSLWDRGDDVLTF. The CDR3 DNA follows: TGTGCCAGCAGCCTGTGGGACAGGGGGGATGACGTCCTGACTTTC.

The V gene is TRBV29-1, the J gene TRBJ2-3, with 7 bases matching TRBD1. The CDR3 spans 15 residues. Germline CDR1 reads SQVTM; CDR2 reads ANQGSEA. The V segment lost 0 bases and the J segment 1 base; nucleotides outside the gene matches: 4. The CDR3 DNA is TGCAGCGTTGAAGATCTTCAGGGGGGCACAGATACGCAGTATTTT. It codes for CSVEDLQGGTDTQYF.

This clonotype was counted ten times or more. This chain links TRBV29-1 with TRBJ2-7; 10 bases are a match to TRBD1. V trimming: 2 bases; J trimming: 4 bases; junction bases outside the gene matches: 8. The CDR3 consists of 15 residues. CDR1 and CDR2 from the germline V gene are SQVTM and ANQGSEA. CDR3 protein: CSVELAGTGVYEQYF. For the CDR3, the DNA is TGCAGCGTTGAATTAGCCGGGACAGGGGTATACGAGCAGTACTTC.

This clonotype came up a few times. The V call is TRBV20-1, the J call TRBJ1-6; 10 nucleotides agree with TRBD1. The length of the CDR3 is 16 residues. V shed 0 bases and J 7 bases; nucleotides not matched to a gene: 6. Looked up from germline, CDR1 is DFQATT and CDR2 is SNEGSKA (reference sequence). The CDR3 region is CSARDSRTGGNSPLHF. The CDR3 DNA sequence: TGCAGTGCTAGAGATTCAAGGACAGGGGGAAATTCACCCCTCCACTTT.

This clonotype has only a few counts. The chain carries TRBV10-2 and TRBJ1-1; no firm D call. The CDR3 spans 12 residues. Germline assignment: CDR1 WSHSY and CDR2 SAAADI. The V gene lost 7 bases and the J gene lost 11 bases, with 17 bases spanning the gap. CDR3 DNA sequence: TGCGCCAGCACGGAAAGTGACGAAGTGGCTTTCTTT. It yields the protein CASTESDEVAFF.

The rearrangement links TRBV7-6 to TRBJ1-2; tentative D call: TRBD1 (5 bases). CDR1 and CDR2 (germline): SGHVS, FNYEAQ. The CDR3 consists of 14 residues. Trimming removed 5 bases at V and 4 bases at J, with 14 bases between. CDR3 nucleotides: TGTGCCAGCAGCCGGGACGGTCAGATCTATGGCTACACCTTC. It codes for CASSRDGQIYGYTF.

In this sample, this clonotype turned up a few times. The chain recombines TRBV10-3 with TRBJ1-4, with a weak D call TRBD1 (6 bases). V lost 9 bases to trimming and J lost 8 bases, with 19 bases between them. This CDR3 is built from 14 residues. Germline V gene sequence: CDR1 ENHRY, CDR2 SYGVKD. CDR3 nucleotide sequence: TGTGCCATGAGTACAGGGCCCAACGGGGAAAAACTGTTTTTT. This gives the protein CAMSTGPNGEKLFF.

This rearrangement joins TRBV4-1 to TRBJ2-7; D call uncertain. The CDR3 contains 16 residues. V was cut by 0 bases and J by 7 bases, with 19 bases left in between. Per germline, CDR1 MGHRA and CDR2 YSYEKL. Here the CDR3 reads CASSQDLDATPGEQYF. In nucleotides, the CDR3 is TGCGCCAGCAGCCAAGATTTGGACGCTACGCCGGGTGAGCAGTACTTC.

J is TRBJ1-2 and V is TRBV7-9; D unclear. This CDR3 comprises 16 residues. V was trimmed by 6 bases and J by 2 bases, leaving 19 bases between them. Germline V gene data show CDR1 as SEHNR and CDR2 as FQNEAQ (reference sequence). The CDR3 loop reads CASRNTKLRPNYGYTF. The CDR3 DNA reads as TGTGCCAGCAGGAACACGAAACTACGGCCGAACTATGGCTACACCTTC.

This clonotype was seen ten or more times. This chain connects TRBV10-3 to TRBJ2-1, with D tentatively TRBD1 or TRBD2 (5 bases each). CDR1 ENHRY and CDR2 SYGVKD come from the germline V gene. The ends were cut back, 7 bases at V and 4 bases at J, with 11 bases in the middle. This CDR3 has 13 residues. The CDR3 protein is CAITGTAYNEQFF. In DNA, the CDR3 is TGTGCCATCACCGGGACGGCTTACAATGAGCAGTTCTTC.